This entry features one TCR beta chain sequence. Its antigen remains undetermined. No base quality values were provided; no much bigger clone lies one nucleotide off. Based on the germline V gene, the CDR1 and CDR2 sequences are MDHEN and SYDVKM. The CDR3 covers 14 residues, taking in both the cysteine and the phenylalanine. CDR3 DNA only is kept here, 42 bases in frame from base 1. The V and J ends are trimmed by 8 bases and 0 bases, leaving 11 bases between them. The cohort comprised hundreds of healthy bone marrow donors. Cohort members were all nominally healthy when sampled, although unrecorded immune exposures were likely present. The donor was CMV seropositive and was included in the group of 250 to 350 seropositive cohort members. A peripheral blood sample was provided by each donor, and peripheral blood mononuclear cells were used for TCR beta sequencing. Genomic DNA extraction from the blood cell samples was performed with the Qiagen DNeasy Blood Extraction Kit.

The method was the immunoSEQ multiplex PCR assay. For the multiplex PCR, a mixture combining 60 forward primers for TCR Vbeta segments and 13 reverse primers for TCR Jbeta segments was used. The CDR3 region of rearranged TCR beta genes was amplified from genomic DNA by a multiplex PCR assay. On the Illumina HiSeq System, the amplified TCR beta libraries were sequenced as 87-base-pair reads. Processing in the source paper ran as follows. Across the 700 or so repertoires, a later analysis counted tens of millions of unique TCR beta chains, 8.5 million to 12 million of which were shared by at least two donors. Raw reads were error-corrected and collapsed into unique sequences by a nearest-neighbor algorithm in which closely related sequences were merged to remove PCR and sequencing errors. V, D and J gene segments were assigned by aligning CDR3 sequences to IMGT reference sequences. For a sequence to be retained, a match of at least six nucleotides was required to both a V gene segment and a J gene segment. Rearrangements were classified as productive when the CDR3 lacked stop codons and remained in frame with V and J, and all other rearrangements were classified as non-productive. CDR3 was defined according to IMGT convention as the region running from the second conserved V-encoded cysteine to the conserved J-encoded phenylalanine. In an earlier analysis of 500 to 650 of the donors, sequences lacking an unambiguous match to a single V gene segment were excluded. An earlier analysis of some 500 of the donors classified V segments as functional when productive rearrangements were above 56.7% and as segregating when the standard deviation between donors was above 5%. To diagnose cytomegalovirus status from the catalog of TCR beta chain sequences, a statistical classification framework was built. In a later analysis, V and J genes were assigned by comparing TCR nucleotide sequences against IMGT/GENE-DB human TR gene sequences. In a later analysis, CDR3 sequences and most-parsimonious VDJ recombination scenarios were assigned using the TCRdist pipeline. In a later analysis, each TCR beta chain was defined by its CDR3 amino acid sequence together with its V-gene family, and reads without a unique V-gene family were excluded. In a later analysis, nearly 600 highly shared, low-generation-probability nucleotide sequences were removed to address suspected cross-contamination and a sequencing artifact. For each public chain, a later analysis derived a clonal expansion index from normalized ranks of inferred template counts within each repertoire. In a later analysis, generation probabilities were computed using a VDJ recombination model fitted to out-of-frame rearrangements, and the results were checked against IGoR. Hypergeometric tests were used in a later analysis to score TCR-TCR, TCR-HLA and TCR-CMV co-occurrence, with a repertoire-size bias correction applied to the TCR pairs. A later analysis estimated false discovery rates by permuting HLA or CMV assignments 20 times. In a later analysis, co-occurring TCRs were grouped using DBSCAN, with TCRdist sequence similarity added in when clustering inside HLA-allele-positive subsets. For co-occurrence clustering, repertoires with fewer than 30,000 or more than 120,000 public chains were excluded, along with 5 or 6 repertoires with anomalous nucleotide sharing. Entries here come from immuneACCESS through TCRdb and include only in-frame sequences with V and J called. Some clones fail to appear in such tables; in the studies checked, an unresolved V gene covers under half of the shortfall, and the cause of the remainder is unknown. That table is the source of V, J and clone size, and D and trimming were worked out from the DNA. The sample includes around 78,000 clones, with 72% observed a single time. Of the sample, 11% falls within the top ten clones.

The sample is drawn from a study of cytomegalovirus exposure and HLA in healthy donors (dated by TCRdb to 2015 to 2018). As for the study more broadly: According to an earlier analysis of a few hundred of the donors, 150 million to 200 million T cells yielded 95 million to 140 million unique TCR beta sequences and less than 300 Gb of sequence data. An early release that covered more than 550 HLA-typed donors contained approximately 300 gigabases of sequencing data and tens of millions of unique TCR sequences. Of the roughly 390 genotyped donors, less than 90% were placed in the genetic ancestry cluster associated with self-reported Caucasian donors. The study aimed to test whether signatures of past pathogen exposure could be identified by cataloging public T cell receptors. The study used immunosequencing to profile the T cell repertoires of approximately 640 subjects and linked those repertoires to cytomegalovirus serostatus. A separate validation cohort of roughly 120 different subjects was used in addition to the roughly 720-subject first cohort. The study combined high-throughput TCR immunosequencing, statistical association of individual TCRs with disease status, and machine learning to predict cytomegalovirus infection status. In a later analysis, previously published TCR beta repertoires from 666 donors were re-analyzed and high-resolution HLA genotyping was added so that TCR occurrence patterns could be studied. Rather than using new phenotypic data, the later analysis identified candidate immune exposures from TCR beta sequences and from how often those sequences occurred across donors. An earlier analysis of approximately 500 of the donors applied high-throughput TCR beta sequencing to assess whether each TCR beta V gene segment acted as functional or pseudogenic. Alongside the repertoire data, information on donor age, sex, ethnicity and CMV serostatus was compiled. In a later genetic analysis, genome-wide SNP genotypes for about three fifths of the roughly 670 donors were used, and that subset was treated as a discovery cohort. All discovery cohort repertoires had been generated on a single sequencing platform. Both class I and class II loci were covered by HLA typing, at four-digit resolution. The number of donors typed differed by locus, with roughly 629-640 for A, B, C, DRB1 and DQB1, roughly 520 for DQA1, approximately 580 for DPA1, and some 440 for DPB1. A handful of DR-DQ haplotypes were handled as single units for association and clustering because linkage in the cohort was strong. Among roughly 400 genotyped donors of the cohort, an average of about 220,000 unique TCR beta nucleotide sequences was sequenced per donor, of which about 19% were non-productive. Broad study findings and their caveats: Across donors, most TCR sequences were observed very rarely, whereas some public TCRs were present in many individuals. A few of the identified cytomegalovirus-associated TCR beta chains were confirmed in vitro to be specific for cytomegalovirus antigens. In a later analysis, TCR association rates were found to vary across HLA loci, with the most associated TCRs seen for DRB1 alleles and the fewest for HLA-C alleles. A further reported finding was that TCR beta sequences accurately predicted the HLA-A and HLA-B alleles for most subjects in the first cohort. Only TCR beta chains were sequenced in this cohort, and the absence of alpha or paired-chain data limited detectable features. In a later analysis, HLA-associated TCR beta chains were found to be more clonally expanded and to have lower generation probabilities than equally common non-associated chains. Because counts were too low, around 18 rarely observed V segments, including chromosome 9 orphons, were left out of the earlier analysis of 587 of the donors. Immune exposure information for the cohort was limited to CMV serostatus. A later analysis reported that several top co-occurrence clusters appeared linked to parvovirus B19, influenza, CMV and Epstein-Barr virus. A total of around 150 TCR beta chains were listed by the study as associated with cytomegalovirus. In a later analysis, more than 15,000 TCR beta sequences were associated with specific HLA alleles at a false discovery rate of 0.05. In a later analysis, most CMV-associated TCR beta chains were found to appear HLA-restricted, with HLA associations seemingly driven largely by CMV exposure. Sequencing depth was assumed to be roughly uniform across donors in the presence/absence analyses, though that assumption may not hold. Compared with the approximately 710-donor mean, donors in an Asian-associated ancestry cluster had fewer N-insertions in productive TCRs, according to a later genetic analysis. Strong co-occurrence of HLA alleles, especially DR and DQ, made assigning TCR associations to individual alleles difficult. Because HLA typing was missing for some donors at each locus, association tests included only the typed subset. Broadly in line with IMGT annotations, most TCR beta V segments showed up in productive rearrangements about 87% or about 30% of the time in an earlier analysis of under 700 of the donors. A cluster of highly shared sequence variants was judged likely to be a technical artifact of the sequencing pipeline. The authors suggested that the approach could potentially be generalized to other disease states and immunological phenotypes. Because the 87-base-pair reads could not distinguish some IMGT-functional V segments, including TRBV6-2 and TRBV6-3, those segments were excluded. Correlated functional status among segregating V segments might reflect linkage disequilibrium, but an unknown experimental factor could not be ruled out. V-gene and J-gene trimming of TCR beta chains was associated with a missense DCLRE1C variant in a later genetic analysis, and the association was replicated in an independent cohort. The classifier was reported to diagnose cytomegalovirus status with high specificity and sensitivity in both the original and validation cohorts.

The chain is encoded by TRBV28 joined to TRBJ1-3, with no confident D gene call. The sequence came from a woman aged 40 to 49 in good health and CMV-seropositive. Input material: PBMCs. The CDR3 in this case is CASLKRVSGNTIYF. The nucleotide sequence reads as follows: TGTGCCAGCCTTAAACGGGTCTCTGGAAACACCATATATTTT.